These T cell receptor beta chains were read from a single sample in a study of T-cell memory formation after mild COVID-19. Each CDR3 protein is one row after TCRdb ran MiXCR on the 5' RACE reads. The table shows about 130,000 distinct CDR3 sequences, with about 17% occurring only once. Sequencing was carried out using PBMCs or a T cell subset sorted from them (not recorded which). All receptors come from an adult woman who had mild COVID-19 (a few samples of this study predate the infection). Cell type and time point are not known. Each CDR3 is given with its conserved first and last residue. The order of the fields is CDR3 length, clone size, J gene, D gene, V gene, CDR3 DNA, CDR3 protein. A D gene is named only where the DNA matches it firmly. The listing skips clone size in some rows; elsewhere it reads once, few, many or a size class.

len: 13
abundance: many
j_gene: TRBJ2-7
d_gene: .
v_gene: TRBV5-1
CDR3nt: TGCGCCAGCAGCCCTCCCTACAGGAACGAGCAGTACTTC
CDR3aa: CASSPPYRNEQYF

len: 14
abundance: .
j_gene: TRBJ1-5
d_gene: .
v_gene: TRBV12-3/TRBV12-4
CDR3nt: TGTGCCAGCAGTTTGTTCGGGGGGCATCAGCCCCAGCATTTT
CDR3aa: CASSLFGGHQPQHF

len: 14
abundance: .
j_gene: TRBJ2-7
d_gene: .
v_gene: TRBV2
CDR3nt: TGTGCCAGCAGTGAAGCAGGGGAGACCTACGAGCAGTACTTC
CDR3aa: CASSEAGETYEQYF

len: 16
abundance: few
j_gene: TRBJ1-5
d_gene: .
v_gene: TRBV9
CDR3nt: TGTGCCAGCAGCGTAGACGGGGACACCTTGACGCAGCCCCAGCATTTT
CDR3aa: CASSVDGDTLTQPQHF

len: 13
abundance: .
j_gene: TRBJ2-1
d_gene: .
v_gene: TRBV19
CDR3nt: TGTGCCAGTAGGGGAATTGGGTACAATGAGCAGTTCTTC
CDR3aa: CASRGIGYNEQFF

len: 17
abundance: .
j_gene: TRBJ2-1
d_gene: TRBD2
v_gene: TRBV18
CDR3nt: TGTGCCAGCTCACCCAATCTAGCGGGAGTATTAATCAATGAGCAGTTCTTC
CDR3aa: CASSPNLAGVLINEQFF

len: 14
abundance: .
j_gene: TRBJ2-1
d_gene: .
v_gene: TRBV29-1
CDR3nt: TGCAGCGGCCAGACCGGGGACTCTTACAATGAGCAGTTCTTC
CDR3aa: CSGQTGDSYNEQFF

len: 14
abundance: .
j_gene: TRBJ2-7
d_gene: TRBD2
v_gene: TRBV4-3
CDR3nt: TGCGCCAGCAGCCAAGATCCGTTGGGAGGGGAGCAGTACTTC
CDR3aa: CASSQDPLGGEQYF

len: 14
abundance: few
j_gene: TRBJ2-5
d_gene: .
v_gene: TRBV20-1
CDR3nt: TGCAGTGCTCAGGAGGGAACTAGCAGGGAGACCCAGTACTTC
CDR3aa: CSAQEGTSRETQYF

len: 14
abundance: .
j_gene: TRBJ2-1
d_gene: TRBD1
v_gene: TRBV12-3/TRBV12-4
CDR3nt: TGTGCCAGCAGTCAGACAGGGAATTACAATGAGCAGTTCTTC
CDR3aa: CASSQTGNYNEQFF

len: 15
abundance: .
j_gene: TRBJ2-1
d_gene: TRBD2
v_gene: TRBV20-1
CDR3nt: TGCAGTGCAAGACCCCGGGGGGGACGGTACAATGAGCAGTTCTTC
CDR3aa: CSARPRGGRYNEQFF

len: 17
abundance: few
j_gene: TRBJ2-1
d_gene: TRBD2
v_gene: TRBV4-3
CDR3nt: TGCGCCAGCAGCCAAGACGTGCCTAGCGGGGCCTACAATGAGCAGTTCTTC
CDR3aa: CASSQDVPSGAYNEQFF

len: 14
abundance: few
j_gene: TRBJ1-2
d_gene: .
v_gene: TRBV29-1
CDR3nt: TGCAGCGTTGAGGGGCTGGGGCTTAACTATGGCTACACCTTC
CDR3aa: CSVEGLGLNYGYTF

len: 16
abundance: .
j_gene: TRBJ2-4
d_gene: TRBD2
v_gene: TRBV3-1
CDR3nt: TGTGCCAGCAGCCAATGGAGCGGGAAGGCCAAAAACATTCAGTACTTC
CDR3aa: CASSQWSGKAKNIQYF

len: 16
abundance: few
j_gene: TRBJ2-3
d_gene: .
v_gene: TRBV24-1
CDR3nt: TGTGCCACCAGCGACGGCAGGGGACGGAACACAGATACGCAGTATTTT
CDR3aa: CATSDGRGRNTDTQYF

len: 13
abundance: .
j_gene: TRBJ2-7
d_gene: TRBD1
v_gene: TRBV5-1
CDR3nt: TGCGCCAGCAGCATCACAGGGGGCGGTGAGCAGTACTTC
CDR3aa: CASSITGGGEQYF

len: 15
abundance: .
j_gene: TRBJ2-5
d_gene: TRBD1
v_gene: TRBV7-3
CDR3nt: TGTGCCAGCAGCCCCTCGACAGGGCGTTACGAGACCCAGTACTTC
CDR3aa: CASSPSTGRYETQYF

len: 17
abundance: few
j_gene: TRBJ2-7
d_gene: .
v_gene: TRBV3-1
CDR3nt: TGTGCCAGCAGCCAAGATCTGGGGATCTCTACCCAATACGAGCAGTACTTC
CDR3aa: CASSQDLGISTQYEQYF

len: 16
abundance: few
j_gene: TRBJ2-2
d_gene: .
v_gene: TRBV12-3/TRBV12-4
CDR3nt: TGTGCCAGCACTCCCCAGACAGGGACTACCACCGGGGAGCTGTTTTTT
CDR3aa: CASTPQTGTTTGELFF

len: 17
abundance: many
j_gene: TRBJ2-1
d_gene: TRBD2
v_gene: TRBV6-5
CDR3nt: TGTGCCAGCAGTTACGGTATTGTTAGCGGGAGTTACAATGAGCAGTTCTTC
CDR3aa: CASSYGIVSGSYNEQFF

len: 13
abundance: few
j_gene: TRBJ2-1
d_gene: .
v_gene: TRBV7-2
CDR3nt: TGTGCCAGCAGCTTAGATCGGTCCCGTGAGCAGTTCTTC
CDR3aa: CASSLDRSREQFF

len: 13
abundance: many
j_gene: TRBJ2-7
d_gene: .
v_gene: TRBV30
CDR3nt: TGTGCCTTGATGAGGGACGACTCATACGAGCAGTACTTC
CDR3aa: CALMRDDSYEQYF

len: 15
abundance: few
j_gene: TRBJ1-3
d_gene: .
v_gene: TRBV4-2
CDR3nt: TGTGCCAGCAGCCAAGATCGGACAGCTCGAAACACCATATATTTT
CDR3aa: CASSQDRTARNTIYF

len: 15
abundance: .
j_gene: TRBJ2-3
d_gene: TRBD2
v_gene: TRBV6-1
CDR3nt: TGTGCCAGCAGCGACCCAGCGGGGGGGGTAGATACGCAGTATTTT
CDR3aa: CASSDPAGGVDTQYF

len: 14
abundance: .
j_gene: TRBJ1-4
d_gene: .
v_gene: TRBV27
CDR3nt: TGTGCCAGCAGTTTTGGGGGCGCGAATGAAAAACTGTTTTTT
CDR3aa: CASSFGGANEKLFF

len: 19
abundance: .
j_gene: TRBJ2-1
d_gene: TRBD2
v_gene: TRBV5-1
CDR3nt: TGCGCCAGCAGCCTAGGGTTCAAGCGGACTAGCGGGGTAGACAATGAGCAGTTCTTC
CDR3aa: CASSLGFKRTSGVDNEQFF

len: 14
abundance: .
j_gene: TRBJ1-1
d_gene: TRBD1
v_gene: TRBV20-1
CDR3nt: TGCAGTGCTAGAGGTTTTACAGGGGGCACTGAAGCTTTCTTT
CDR3aa: CSARGFTGGTEAFF

len: 14
abundance: few
j_gene: TRBJ2-5
d_gene: TRBD1
v_gene: TRBV20-1
CDR3nt: TGCAGTGCTAGAGAGGGACAGGGAGGAGAGACCCAGTACTTC
CDR3aa: CSAREGQGGETQYF

len: 16
abundance: many
j_gene: TRBJ2-2
d_gene: TRBD1
v_gene: TRBV6-1
CDR3nt: TGTGCCAGCAGTGAAAGAGGGGGCGCGAACACCGGGGAGCTGTTTTTT
CDR3aa: CASSERGGANTGELFF

len: 16
abundance: few
j_gene: TRBJ1-1
d_gene: .
v_gene: TRBV5-1
CDR3nt: TGCGCCAGCAGCTTGGCCCCGCTCAGGGTGAACACTGAAGCTTTCTTT
CDR3aa: CASSLAPLRVNTEAFF

len: 17
abundance: few
j_gene: TRBJ2-7
d_gene: TRBD2
v_gene: TRBV4-3
CDR3nt: TGCGCCAGCAGCCAAGATCAAGGCGGAGCGGGAGGCTACGAGCAGTACTTC
CDR3aa: CASSQDQGGAGGYEQYF

len: 13
abundance: few
j_gene: TRBJ2-7
d_gene: .
v_gene: TRBV11-3
CDR3nt: TGTGCCAGCAGCTTAGAGGGACTCGGCGAGCAGTACTTC
CDR3aa: CASSLEGLGEQYF

len: 16
abundance: once
j_gene: TRBJ2-3
d_gene: TRBD1
v_gene: TRBV5-1
CDR3nt: TGCGCCAGCAGCCAAGGGACAGGGGCTAGCACAGATACGCAGTATTTT
CDR3aa: CASSQGTGASTDTQYF

len: 12
abundance: few
j_gene: TRBJ1-2
d_gene: TRBD1
v_gene: TRBV2
CDR3nt: TGTGCCGGAGAGGGACAGTCCTATGGCTACACCTTC
CDR3aa: CAGEGQSYGYTF